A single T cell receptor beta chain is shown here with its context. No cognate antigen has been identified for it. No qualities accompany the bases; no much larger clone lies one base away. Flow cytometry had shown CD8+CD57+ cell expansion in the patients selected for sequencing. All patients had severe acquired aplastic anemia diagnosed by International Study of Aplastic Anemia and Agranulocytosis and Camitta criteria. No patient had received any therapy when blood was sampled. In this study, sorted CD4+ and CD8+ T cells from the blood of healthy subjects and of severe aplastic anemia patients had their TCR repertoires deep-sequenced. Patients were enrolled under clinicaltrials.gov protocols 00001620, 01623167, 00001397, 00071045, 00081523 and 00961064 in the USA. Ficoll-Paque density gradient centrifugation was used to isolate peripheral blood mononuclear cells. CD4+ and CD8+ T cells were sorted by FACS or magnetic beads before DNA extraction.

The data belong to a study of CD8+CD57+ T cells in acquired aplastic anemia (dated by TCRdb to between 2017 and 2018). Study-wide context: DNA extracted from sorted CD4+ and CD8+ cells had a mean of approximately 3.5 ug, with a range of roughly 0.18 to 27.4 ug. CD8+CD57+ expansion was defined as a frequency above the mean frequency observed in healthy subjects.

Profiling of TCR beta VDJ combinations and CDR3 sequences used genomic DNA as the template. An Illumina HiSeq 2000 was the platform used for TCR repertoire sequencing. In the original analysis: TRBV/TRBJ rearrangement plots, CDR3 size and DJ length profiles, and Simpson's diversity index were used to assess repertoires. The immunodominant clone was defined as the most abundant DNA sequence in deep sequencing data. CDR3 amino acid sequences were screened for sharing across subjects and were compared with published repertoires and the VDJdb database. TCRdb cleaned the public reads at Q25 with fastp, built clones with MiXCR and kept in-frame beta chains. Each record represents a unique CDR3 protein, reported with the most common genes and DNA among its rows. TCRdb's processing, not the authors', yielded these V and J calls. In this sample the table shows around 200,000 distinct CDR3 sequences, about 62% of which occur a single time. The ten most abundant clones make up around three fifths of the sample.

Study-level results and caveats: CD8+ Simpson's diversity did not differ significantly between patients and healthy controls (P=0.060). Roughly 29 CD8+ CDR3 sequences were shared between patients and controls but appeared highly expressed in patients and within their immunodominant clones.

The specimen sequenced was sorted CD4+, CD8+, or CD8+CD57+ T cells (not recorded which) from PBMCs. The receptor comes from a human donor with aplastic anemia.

The sequenced DNA is TGCAGTGCTAGAGGCACTCCGGGAGAAGCTTTCTTT. The encoded protein is CSARGTPGEAFF. The receptor chain draws on TRBV20-1 and TRBJ1-1; the D gene cannot be resolved reliably. From the cysteine up to the phenylalanine, the CDR3 has a length of 12 residues. Only CDR3 DNA is held: 36 bases, read in frame from base 1. From a lookup of the germline V gene (reference sequence), CDR1 and CDR2 are DFQATT and SNEGSKA. Trimming at the junction amounts to 1 base on V and 8 bases on J, and the germline ends lie 11 bases apart.